Listed below are T cell receptor beta chains from one sample, sequenced in a study of blood T cell repertoires in COVID-19. Sequencing was performed with immunoSEQ multiplex PCR; in TCRdb, only in-frame clones are kept and a portion is missing. The sample includes approximately 100,000 clones, around 82% seen only once; the top ten take 11%. Sequencing was performed on peripheral blood. The receptors stem from a man between 70 and 80 years old with active or convalescent COVID-19. Each CDR3 is given with its conserved first and last residue. D genes are given only for firm matches. Some rows mark clone size as missing; the rest say once, few, many or name a class of expanded clone.

TRBJ1-3	TRBV6-1	15	.	TRBD1	CASSESGQGLNTIYF	TGTGCCAGCAGTGAGTCTGGACAGGGGTTGAACACCATATATTTT
TRBJ2-4	TRBV6-2/TRBV6-3	19	.	TRBD2	CASSFHSGGSPWGKNIQYF	TGTGCCAGCAGTTTCCATAGCGGGGGGTCCCCCTGGGGCAAAAACATTCAGTACTTC
TRBJ1-2	TRBV30	14	.	TRBD1	CAWARTGGFDGYTF	TGTGCCTGGGCAAGGACAGGGGGCTTCGATGGCTACACCTTC
TRBJ1-4	TRBV5-1	14	.	.	CASSLDRAYEKLFF	TGCGCCAGCAGCTTGGACAGGGCTTATGAAAAACTGTTTTTT
TRBJ1-5	TRBV6-2/TRBV6-3	13	.	TRBD1	CASTPTGGQPQHF	TGTGCCAGCACCCCGACAGGGGGTCAGCCCCAGCATTTT
TRBJ2-5	TRBV30	13	.	.	CAWSNRPGETQYF	TGTGCCTGGAGTAACAGACCAGGGGAGACCCAGTACTTC
TRBJ1-6	TRBV27	19	.	.	CASSLFSQGSSLYNSPLHF	TGTGCCAGCAGTTTATTTTCCCAGGGATCCTCTCTCTATAATTCACCCCTCCACTTT
TRBJ2-1	TRBV19	15	.	.	CASTPTGVAYNEQFF	TGTGCCAGTACCCCGACGGGGGTTGCCTACAATGAGCAGTTCTTC
TRBJ1-5	TRBV18	14	.	TRBD1	CASSLQGANQPQHF	TGTGCCAGCTCGCTACAGGGGGCTAATCAGCCCCAGCATTTT
TRBJ2-5	TRBV11-3	13	.	TRBD1	CASSSGTEETQYF	TGTGCCAGCAGCTCCGGGACAGAAGAGACCCAGTACTTC
TRBJ1-4	TRBV18	14	.	.	CASSPRRANEKLFF	TGTGCCAGCTCACCAAGGAGGGCTAATGAAAAACTGTTTTTT
TRBJ1-2	TRBV19	13	.	.	CASRKTASGGYTF	TGTGCCAGTAGGAAGACAGCCTCAGGAGGCTACACCTTC
TRBJ2-7	TRBV5-5	14	.	TRBD1	CASSIGPEDRAQYF	TGTGCCAGCAGCATTGGACCGGAAGACAGGGCTCAGTACTTC
TRBJ1-5	TRBV6-5	13	.	.	CASGLKGNQPQHF	TGTGCCAGCGGCTTGAAGGGGAATCAGCCCCAGCATTTT
TRBJ1-5	TRBV27	12	.	.	CASGDNNQPQHF	TGTGCCAGCGGGGACAACAATCAGCCCCAGCATTTT
TRBJ2-2	TRBV18	16	.	TRBD2	CASSPGTSGDGGELFF	TGTGCCAGCTCACCGGGGACTAGCGGGGATGGCGGGGAGCTGTTTTTT
TRBJ1-2	TRBV6-5	13	.	.	CASSKDTLYGYTF	TGTGCCAGCAGTAAGGACACACTCTATGGCTACACCTTC
TRBJ1-6	TRBV2	17	once	.	CASSGAWSSSYNSPLHF	TGTGCCAGCAGTGGTGCCTGGAGCAGCTCCTATAATTCACCCCTCCACTTT